This T cell receptor (beta chain) was retrieved from a study of spatial heterogeneity in lung cancer. Whole-study results and caveats: Higher tumor mutation counts went along with higher counts of expanded intratumoral alpha and beta TCRs.

CDR3 length: 13 amino acids. CDR1 is SGHAT, CDR2 FQNNGV, per germline. The V end lost 2 bases, the J end lost 6 bases, and 10 bases lay between the germline ends. This clonotype has at least ten counts. Its antigen remains unidentified. TCRdb re-derived calls from the 5' RACE reads in MiXCR, one entry per CDR3 protein. This sample has around 7,800 distinct CDR3 sequences, with approximately 8% found just once. Described time point: sample taken at primary tumor resection. The material sequenced was lung tumor tissue, taken at surgery. The chain combines TRBV11-2 with TRBJ1-1; a weak D match, TRBD1 (5 bases). This sequence originates from a male donor with early-stage non-small cell lung cancer. The CDR3 nucleotides read TGTGCCAGCAGCTTATACAGGACCGCTGAAGCTTTCTTT. Its translation is CASSLYRTAEAFF.